This T cell receptor (beta chain) derives from a study of graft-versus-host responses after intestinal transplantation. Across the study: Multivisceral, liver-intestinal, or isolated intestinal transplants were received by the recipients. Anti-thymocyte globulin induction, then tacrolimus and steroids for about three years, went to all recipients.

Only in-frame clones appear in the TCRdb table, and some are missing; sequencing was by immunoSEQ multiplex PCR. The sample includes 80,000 or so clones, around 93% of them seen just once. V lost 4 bases and J 3 bases, leaving 16 bases between the germline ends. CDR1 and CDR2 from the germline V gene are SGHNT and YYREEE (reference sequence). CDR3 length equals 16 residues. Remarks on this clone: What it binds is unknown.

Findings and caveats of the study: GvH clone levels peaked in circulation, and this peak was associated with early post-transplant HvG declines. The authors found GvH clones in recipient marrow, some appearing first in ileum or blood.

Sequencing used PBMCs, obtained 98 days after intestinal transplantation. The receptor's source is a human patient who received an intestinal transplant, so some T cells may come from the graft donor. The rearrangement links TRBV5-4 to TRBJ2-2; D tentatively fits TRBD1 or TRBD2 (7 bases each). CDR3 sequence reads: CASSPRQGGDTGELFF. The CDR3 region has the DNA TGTGCCAGCAGCCCCCGACAGGGAGGGGACACCGGGGAGCTGTTTTTT.